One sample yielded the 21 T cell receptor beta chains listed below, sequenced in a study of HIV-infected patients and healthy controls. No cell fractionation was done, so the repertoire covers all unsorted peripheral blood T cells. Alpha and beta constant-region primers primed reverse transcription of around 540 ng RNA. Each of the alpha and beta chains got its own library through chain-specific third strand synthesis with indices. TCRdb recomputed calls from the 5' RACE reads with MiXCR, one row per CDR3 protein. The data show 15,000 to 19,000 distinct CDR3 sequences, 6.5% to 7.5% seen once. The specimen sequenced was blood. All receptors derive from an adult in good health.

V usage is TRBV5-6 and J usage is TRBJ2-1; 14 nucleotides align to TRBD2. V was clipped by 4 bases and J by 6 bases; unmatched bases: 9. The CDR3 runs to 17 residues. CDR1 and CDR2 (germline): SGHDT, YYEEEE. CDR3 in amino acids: CASSLRGLAGGANEQFF. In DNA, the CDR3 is TGTGCCAGCAGCCTCCGAGGACTAGCGGGAGGCGCCAATGAGCAGTTCTTC.

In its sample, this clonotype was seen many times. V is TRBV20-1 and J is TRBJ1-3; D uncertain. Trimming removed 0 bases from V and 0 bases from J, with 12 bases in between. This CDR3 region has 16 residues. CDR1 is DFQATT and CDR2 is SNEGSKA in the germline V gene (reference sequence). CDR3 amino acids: CSARDLDPRSGNTIYF. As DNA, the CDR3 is TGCAGTGCTAGAGACCTCGACCCCCGCTCTGGAAACACCATATATTTT.

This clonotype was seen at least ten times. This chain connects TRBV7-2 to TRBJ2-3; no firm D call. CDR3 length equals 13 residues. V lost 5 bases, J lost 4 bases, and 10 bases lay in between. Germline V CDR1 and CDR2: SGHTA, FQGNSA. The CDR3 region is CASSGPTSDTQYF. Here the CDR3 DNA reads TGTGCCAGCAGCGGACCGACCTCAGATACGCAGTATTTT. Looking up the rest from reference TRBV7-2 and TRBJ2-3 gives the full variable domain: GAGVSQSPSNKVTEKGKDVELRCDPISGHTALYWYRQSLGQGLEFLIYFQGNSAPDKSGLPSDRFSAERTGGSVSTLTIQRTQQEDSAVYLCASSGPTSDTQYFGPGTRLTVL.

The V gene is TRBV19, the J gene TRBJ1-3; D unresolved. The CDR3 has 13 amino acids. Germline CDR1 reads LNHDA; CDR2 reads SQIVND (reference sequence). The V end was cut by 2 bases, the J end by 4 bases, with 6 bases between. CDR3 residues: CASSINGGNTIYF. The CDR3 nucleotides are TGTGCCAGTAGTATAAACGGGGGAAACACCATATATTTT.

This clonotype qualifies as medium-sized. CDR3 in amino acids: CASSFGQGVVGYTF. CDR3 nucleotides: TGTGCCAGCAGCTTCGGACAGGGGGTAGTTGGCTACACCTTC. This chain uses TRBV5-4 with TRBJ1-2; TRBD1 aligns across 10 bases. CDR1 is SGHNT, CDR2 YYREEE, per germline (reference sequence). V shed 2 bases, J shed 7 bases, and the junction held 5 bases outside the gene matches. The CDR3 is 14 amino acids.

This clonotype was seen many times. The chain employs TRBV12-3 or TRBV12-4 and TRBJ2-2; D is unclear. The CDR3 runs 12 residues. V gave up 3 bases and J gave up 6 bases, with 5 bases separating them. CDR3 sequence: CASSFPAGELFF. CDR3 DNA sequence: TGTGCCAGCAGTTTCCCGGCCGGGGAGCTGTTTTTT.

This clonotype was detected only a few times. DNA of the CDR3: TGTGCCAGCAGCTTAGCGGAGCTAGCCGGGGAGCAGTACTTC. Its protein product is CASSLAELAGEQYF. The chain couples TRBV13 to TRBJ2-7; maybe TRBD2 (5 bases). The CDR3 spans 14 residues. Trimming stripped 1 base from V and 7 bases from J, with 14 bases between. In germline, CDR1 is PRHDT, CDR2 FYEKMQ (reference sequence).

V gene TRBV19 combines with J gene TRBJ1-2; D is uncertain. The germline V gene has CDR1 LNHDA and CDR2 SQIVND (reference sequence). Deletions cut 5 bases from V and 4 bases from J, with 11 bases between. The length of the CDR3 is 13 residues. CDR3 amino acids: CASSVAAIYGYTF. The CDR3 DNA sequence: TGTGCCAGTAGTGTGGCTGCAATCTATGGCTACACCTTC.

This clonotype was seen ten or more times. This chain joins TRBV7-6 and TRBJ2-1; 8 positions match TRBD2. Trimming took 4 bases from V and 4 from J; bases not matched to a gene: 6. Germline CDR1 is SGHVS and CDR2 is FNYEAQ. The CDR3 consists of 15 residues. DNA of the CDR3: TGTGCCAGCAGCTACGGGGGGGCCGGGTACAATGAGCAGTTCTTC. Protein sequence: CASSYGGAGYNEQFF.

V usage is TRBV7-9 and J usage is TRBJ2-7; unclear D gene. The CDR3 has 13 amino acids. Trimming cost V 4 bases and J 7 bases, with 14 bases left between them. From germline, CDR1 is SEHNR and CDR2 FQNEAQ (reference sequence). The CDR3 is CASSSPPEPEQYF. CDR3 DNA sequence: TGTGCCAGCAGCTCACCGCCGGAGCCAGAGCAGTACTTC. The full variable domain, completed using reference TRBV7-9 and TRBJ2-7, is DTGVSQNPRHKITKRGQNVTFRCDPISEHNRLYWYRQTLGQGPEFLTYFQNEAQLEKSRLLSDRFSAERPKGSFSTLEIQRTEQGDSAMYLCASSSPPEPEQYFGPGTRLTVT.

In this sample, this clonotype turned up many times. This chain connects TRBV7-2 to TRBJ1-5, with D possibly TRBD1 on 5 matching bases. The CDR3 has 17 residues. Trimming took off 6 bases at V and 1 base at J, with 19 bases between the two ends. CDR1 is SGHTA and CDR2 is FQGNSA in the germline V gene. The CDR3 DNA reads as TGTGCCAGCAGTTCGCCCTTGGGGACGGGAAGCAATCAGCCCCAGCATTTT. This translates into CASSSPLGTGSNQPQHF. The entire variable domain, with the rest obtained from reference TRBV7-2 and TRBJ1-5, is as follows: GAGVSQSPSNKVTEKGKDVELRCDPISGHTALYWYRQSLGQGLEFLIYFQGNSAPDKSGLPSDRFSAERTGGSVSTLTIQRTQQEDSAVYLCASSSPLGTGSNQPQHFGDGTRLSIL.

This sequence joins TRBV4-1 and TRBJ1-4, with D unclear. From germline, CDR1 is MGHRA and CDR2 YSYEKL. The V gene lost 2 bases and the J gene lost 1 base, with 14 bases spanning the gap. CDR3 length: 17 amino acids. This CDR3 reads CASSQFVGPLTNEKLFF. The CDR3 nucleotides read TGCGCCAGCAGCCAATTCGTTGGCCCCTTAACTAATGAAAAACTGTTTTTT.

As DNA, the CDR3 is TGTGCCAGCAGCTTACTGGGGGGGGAGACCCAGTACTTC. Translated: CASSLLGGETQYF. The chain links TRBV5-4 to TRBJ2-5, with 7 bases identical to TRBD2. Trimming removed 2 bases from V and 5 bases from J; junction bases left unmatched: 3. This CDR3 is built from 13 residues. Germline assignment: CDR1 SGHNT and CDR2 YYREEE (reference sequence).

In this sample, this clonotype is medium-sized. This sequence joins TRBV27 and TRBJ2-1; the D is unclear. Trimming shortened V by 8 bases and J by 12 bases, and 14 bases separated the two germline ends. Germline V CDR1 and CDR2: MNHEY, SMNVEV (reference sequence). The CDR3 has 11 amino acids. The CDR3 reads CASRGPARQFF. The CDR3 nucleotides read TGTGCCAGCCGAGGACCTGCACGGCAGTTCTTC.

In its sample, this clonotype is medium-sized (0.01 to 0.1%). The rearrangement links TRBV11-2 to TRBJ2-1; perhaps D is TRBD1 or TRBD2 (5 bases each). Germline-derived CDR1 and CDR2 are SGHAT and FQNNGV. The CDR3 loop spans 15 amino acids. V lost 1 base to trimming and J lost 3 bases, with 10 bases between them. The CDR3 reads CASSLGDPFYNEQFF. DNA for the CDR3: TGTGCCAGCAGCTTAGGGGACCCTTTCTACAATGAGCAGTTCTTC.

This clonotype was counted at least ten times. CDR3 loop: CSASQGDSNQPQHF. DNA for the CDR3: TGCAGTGCTAGTCAGGGAGACAGCAATCAGCCCCAGCATTTT. J is TRBJ1-5 and V is TRBV20-1; a weak D match, TRBD1 (5 bases). V lost 3 bases and J lost 1, with 10 bases in between. Looked up from germline, CDR1 is DFQATT and CDR2 is SNEGSKA (reference sequence). The CDR3 sequence is 14 residues long.

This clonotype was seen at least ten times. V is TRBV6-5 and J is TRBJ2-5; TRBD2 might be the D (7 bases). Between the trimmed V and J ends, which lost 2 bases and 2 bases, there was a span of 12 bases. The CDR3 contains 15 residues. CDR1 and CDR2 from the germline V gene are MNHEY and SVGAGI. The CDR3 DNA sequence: TGTGCCAGCAGTTACGGGGGGGGGCCGCAAGAGACCCAGTACTTC. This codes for CASSYGGGPQETQYF.

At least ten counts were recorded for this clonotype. This CDR3 is CSASPGQGYEQYF. The DNA for the CDR3 is TGCAGTGCTAGTCCGGGACAGGGCTACGAGCAGTACTTC. This sequence joins TRBV20-1 and TRBJ2-7; 9 positions match TRBD1. The V gene end was trimmed by 3 bases and the J gene end by 3 bases; junction bases not matched to a gene: 3. The CDR3 contains 13 residues. Per the germline V gene, CDR1 is DFQATT and CDR2 is SNEGSKA (reference sequence).

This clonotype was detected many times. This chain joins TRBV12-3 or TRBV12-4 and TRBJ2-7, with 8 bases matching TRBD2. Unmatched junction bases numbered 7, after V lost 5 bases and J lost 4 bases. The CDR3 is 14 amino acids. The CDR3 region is CASSPRGGAYEQYF. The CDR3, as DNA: TGTGCCAGCAGTCCTCGGGGGGGCGCTTACGAGCAGTACTTC.

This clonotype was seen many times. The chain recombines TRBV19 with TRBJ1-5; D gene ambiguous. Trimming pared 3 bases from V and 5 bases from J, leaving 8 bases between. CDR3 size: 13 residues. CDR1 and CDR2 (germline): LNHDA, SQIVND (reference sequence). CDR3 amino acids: CASSIARDQPQHF. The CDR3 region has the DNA TGTGCCAGTAGTATCGCCAGAGATCAGCCCCAGCATTTT. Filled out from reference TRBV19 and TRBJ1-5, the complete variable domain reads DGGITQSPKYLFRKEGQNVTLSCEQNLNHDAMYWYRQDPGQGLRLIYYSQIVNDFQKGDIAEGYSVSREKKESFPLTVTSAQKNPTAFYLCASSIARDQPQHFGDGTRLSIL.

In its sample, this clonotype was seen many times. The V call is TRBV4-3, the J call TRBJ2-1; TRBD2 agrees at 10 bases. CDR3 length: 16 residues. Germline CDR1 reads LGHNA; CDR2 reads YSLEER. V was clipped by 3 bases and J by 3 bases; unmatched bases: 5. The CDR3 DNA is TGCGCCAGCAGCCACAGCGGGAGGGCCGGCTACAATGAGCAGTTCTTC. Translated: CASSHSGRAGYNEQFF.